This TCR beta chain was observed in a study of cytomegalovirus exposure and HLA in healthy donors. Study findings and constraints: Segments of the TCR beta V type were, in most cases, productive about 90% or about 30% of the time in an earlier analysis.

Primers: 60 Vbeta forward and 13 Jbeta reverse. Clones were read by immunoSEQ multiplex PCR, and TCRdb kept only the in-frame ones, dropping some. The sample records about 180,000 clones, approximately 72% being singletons. The CDR3 spans 15 residues. Germline CDR1 SQVTM, CDR2 ANQGSEA. Trimming removed 0 bases from V and 4 bases from J; junction bases left unmatched: 3. Note on this clone: Its specificity is unknown.

The specimen was PBMCs. This sequence joins TRBV29-1 and TRBJ1-4, with TRBD1 identical over 9 bases. The receptor was isolated from a human donor in good health. CDR3 nucleotides: TGCAGCGTTGAAGATGTGGACAGGGGTAATGAAAAACTGTTTTTT. This sequence encodes CSVEDVDRGNEKLFF.